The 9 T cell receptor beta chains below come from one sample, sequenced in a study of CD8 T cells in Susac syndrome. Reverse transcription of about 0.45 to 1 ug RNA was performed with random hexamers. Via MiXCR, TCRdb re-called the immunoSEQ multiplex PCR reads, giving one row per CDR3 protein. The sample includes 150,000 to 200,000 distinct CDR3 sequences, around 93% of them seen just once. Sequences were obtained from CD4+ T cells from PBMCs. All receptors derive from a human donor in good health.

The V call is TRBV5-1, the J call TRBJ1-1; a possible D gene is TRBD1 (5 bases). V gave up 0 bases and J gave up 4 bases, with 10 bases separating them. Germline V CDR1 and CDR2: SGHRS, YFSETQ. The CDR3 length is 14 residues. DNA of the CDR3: TGCGCCAGCAGCTTGGGGGGGGAGGCCACTGAAGCTTTCTTT. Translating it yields CASSLGGEATEAFF.

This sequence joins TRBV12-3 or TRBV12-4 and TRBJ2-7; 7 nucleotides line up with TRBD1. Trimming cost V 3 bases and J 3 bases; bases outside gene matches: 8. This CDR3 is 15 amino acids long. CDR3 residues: CASSFSGQKRYEQYF. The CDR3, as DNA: TGTGCCAGCAGTTTCTCGGGACAGAAACGCTACGAGCAGTACTTC.

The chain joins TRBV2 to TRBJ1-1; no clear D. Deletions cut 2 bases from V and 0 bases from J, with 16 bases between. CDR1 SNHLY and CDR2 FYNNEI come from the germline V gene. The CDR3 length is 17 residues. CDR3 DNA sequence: TGTGCCAGCAGTGAATACTGGCAGACTAGGATGAACACTGAAGCTTTCTTT. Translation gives CASSEYWQTRMNTEAFF.

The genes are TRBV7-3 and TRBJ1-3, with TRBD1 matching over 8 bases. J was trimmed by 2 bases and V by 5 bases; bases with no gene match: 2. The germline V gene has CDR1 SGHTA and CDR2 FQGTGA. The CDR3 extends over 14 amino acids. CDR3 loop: CASSPQGAGNTIYF. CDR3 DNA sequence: TGTGCCAGCAGCCCACAGGGGGCTGGAAACACCATATATTTT.

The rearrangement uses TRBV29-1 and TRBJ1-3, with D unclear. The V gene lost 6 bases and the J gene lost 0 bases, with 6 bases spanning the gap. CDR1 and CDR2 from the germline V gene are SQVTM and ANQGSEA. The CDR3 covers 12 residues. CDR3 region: CSVRSSGNTIYF. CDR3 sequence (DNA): TGCAGCGTGCGGTCCTCTGGAAACACCATATATTTT. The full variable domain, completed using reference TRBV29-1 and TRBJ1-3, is SAVISQKPSRDICQRGTSLTIQCQVDSQVTMMFWYRQQPGQSLTLIATANQGSEATYESGFVIDKFPISRPNLTFSTLTVSNMSPEDSSIYLCSVRSSGNTIYFGEGSWLTVV.

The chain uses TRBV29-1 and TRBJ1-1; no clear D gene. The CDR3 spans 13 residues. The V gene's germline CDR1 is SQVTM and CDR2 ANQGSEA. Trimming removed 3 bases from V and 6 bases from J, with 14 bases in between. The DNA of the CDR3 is TGCAGCGTTGACAAACGGCTAAGACCTGAAGCTTTCTTT. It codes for CSVDKRLRPEAFF.

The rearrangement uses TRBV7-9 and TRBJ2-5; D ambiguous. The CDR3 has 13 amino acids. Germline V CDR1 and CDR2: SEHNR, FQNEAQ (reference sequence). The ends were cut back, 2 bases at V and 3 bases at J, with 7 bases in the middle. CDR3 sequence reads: CASSLRAEETQYF. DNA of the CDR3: TGTGCCAGCAGCTTAAGGGCAGAAGAGACCCAGTACTTC.

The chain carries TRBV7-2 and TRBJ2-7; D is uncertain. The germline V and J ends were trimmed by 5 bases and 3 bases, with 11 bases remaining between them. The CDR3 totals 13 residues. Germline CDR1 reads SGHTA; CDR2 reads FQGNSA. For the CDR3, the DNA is TGTGCCAGCAGCCCTCCTCCCGTCTACGAGCAGTACTTC. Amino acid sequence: CASSPPPVYEQYF.

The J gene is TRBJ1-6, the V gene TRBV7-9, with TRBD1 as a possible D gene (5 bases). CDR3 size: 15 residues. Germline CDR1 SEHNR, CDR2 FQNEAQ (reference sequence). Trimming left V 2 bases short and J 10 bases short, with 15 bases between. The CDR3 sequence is CASSLWAGRGSPLHF. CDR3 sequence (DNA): TGTGCCAGCAGCTTATGGGCAGGGCGTGGGTCACCCCTCCACTTT.